This T cell receptor (beta chain) was identified in a study of T cells in tuberculosis. About the research overall: A South African cohort included IGRA-negative adolescents, latently infected IGRA-positive adolescents and adults with active tuberculosis.

Regarding time point: new active TB diagnosis, blood taken before or within 7 days of starting treatment. Patients were newly diagnosed, HIV-seronegative, and aged 18 or older. This clone has only one observation. Antigen specificity is unknown. Findings of the study overall: Classification accuracy was 87% (AUROC approximately 0.89) with the GMM-specific repertoire. Active tuberculosis cases were adults; controls were adolescents.

The assay was immunoSEQ multiplex PCR, and TCRdb's table has in-frame clones only and misses some. The sample lists some 30,000 clones, 87% seen once, with 5.4% in the top ten. In germline, CDR1 is SGHRS, CDR2 YFSETQ. Trimming shortened V by 2 bases and J by 1 base, and 12 bases separated the two germline ends. The length of the CDR3 is 15 residues. Specimen: PBMCs, collected at tuberculosis diagnosis. The TCR was taken from an adult with tuberculosis. V is TRBV5-1 and J is TRBJ2-5, with D possibly being TRBD2 (5 bases). The CDR3 loop reads CASSLGLTLQETQYF. For the CDR3, the DNA is TGCGCCAGCAGCTTAGGACTTACCCTCCAAGAGACCCAGTACTTC.